This T cell receptor (beta chain) appears in the sequencing data of a study of shared clonotypes between healthy human individuals. Clones were read by immunoSEQ multiplex PCR, and TCRdb kept only the in-frame ones, dropping some. The sample carries over a million clones, under 80% recorded once. Between the trimmed V and J ends, which lost 3 bases and 1 base, there was a span of 10 bases. This CDR3 is built from 14 residues. Germline V gene lookup returns CDR1 SGHRS and CDR2 YFSETQ. Sequencing was done on a sample of memory CD4+ T cells sorted from blood. Subset here: CD45RA-negative fraction. The TCR comes from a man aged 18 to 29 in good health. The gene calls are TRBV5-1 and TRBJ1-1; a weak D match, TRBD1 (5 bases). The CDR3 loop is CASSSAGQNTEAFF. In DNA form, the CDR3 reads TGCGCCAGCAGCTCGGCAGGGCAGAACACTGAAGCTTTCTTT.